Listed below are T cell receptor beta chains from one sample, sequenced in a study of early stage breast cancer tumors. The repertoire was sequenced with immunoSEQ multiplex PCR; TCRdb's copy has only in-frame clones and lacks some. The sample yields 7,000 or so clones, roughly three fifths seen once. Sequences were obtained from normal breast tissue next to the tumor. Receptors originate from a person aged 45 to 59 with breast cancer. CDR3s include the opening cysteine and the closing phenylalanine or tryptophan. Each record gives: D gene, J gene, V gene, clone size, CDR3 DNA, CDR3 protein. The D gene is left open where the match is weak. The size entry is marked missing in some rows and otherwise reads once, few, many or a size class.

. | TRBJ2-7 | TRBV7-2 | . | TGTGCCAGCAGCTTAGTCTCCCAGCGGGTGTACGAGCAGTACTTC | CASSLVSQRVYEQYF
. | TRBJ1-2 | TRBV27 | once | TGTGCCAGCAGGCCCCTAGCTTGGTCCGGTGGATACACCTTC | CASRPLAWSGGYTF
. | TRBJ2-1 | TRBV11-2 | . | TGTGCCAGCAGCTTTACCCTGATAGGAGCGGGCGTGCACAATGAGCAGTTCTTC | CASSFTLIGAGVHNEQFF
. | TRBJ1-5 | TRBV2 | . | TGTGCCAGCAGCAGGGATTTCAATCAGCCCCAGCATTTT | CASSRDFNQPQHF
TRBD1 | TRBJ2-1 | TRBV11-2 | few | TGTGCCAGCAGTCCGGACAGGGGGCAATGGAATGAGCAGTTCTTC | CASSPDRGQWNEQFF
. | TRBJ2-2 | TRBV7-6 | medium-sized | TGTGCCAGCAGCTCCGGCACCGGGGAGCTGTTTTTT | CASSSGTGELFF
TRBD2 | TRBJ2-2 | TRBV10-3 | . | TGTGCCCTACGGCCCGGAGCGGGAGGGGATACCGGGGAGCTGTTTTTT | CALRPGAGGDTGELFF
. | TRBJ2-3 | TRBV19 | . | TGTGCCAGTAGGGGGGATACGCAGTATTTT | CASRGDTQYF
. | TRBJ1-1 | TRBV18 | few | TGTGCCAGCTCACCATCGGGGAAGGGGAGTAACACTGAAGCTTTCTTT | CASSPSGKGSNTEAFF
. | TRBJ1-1 | TRBV7-6 | . | TGTGCCAGCAGCTTAGACAGGAACACTGAAGCTTTCTTT | CASSLDRNTEAFF
. | TRBJ1-1 | TRBV7-9 | few | TGTGCCAGCAGCTTAGATGCAGGGGTGAACACTGAAGCTTTCTTT | CASSLDAGVNTEAFF
. | TRBJ1-2 | TRBV2 | . | TGTGCCAGCAGTGAAGCTGGCCGAAGGGGAGCTTACTACACCTTC | CASSEAGRRGAYYTF
TRBD1 | TRBJ1-2 | TRBV2 | few | TGTGCCAGCAGCGGACAGGGGTCTAACTATGGCTACACCTTC | CASSGQGSNYGYTF
. | TRBJ1-1 | TRBV14 | . | TGTGCCAGCGGGTACGGAGCGAACACTGAAGCTTTCTTT | CASGYGANTEAFF
TRBD1 | TRBJ2-7 | TRBV6-1 | . | TGTGCCAGCAGCGTCACCGGGACAGGCGCTTACGAGCAGTACTTC | CASSVTGTGAYEQYF
. | TRBJ2-7 | TRBV7-3 | . | TGCGCCAGCAGCCAAGGGACTCATAGCTCCTACGAGCAGTACTTC | CASSQGTHSSYEQYF
. | TRBJ1-2 | TRBV6-1 | few | TGTGCCACGCAGGAGGACACCTATGGCTACACCTTC | CATQEDTYGYTF
. | TRBJ1-1 | TRBV6-1 | few | TGTGCCAGTCGTCCGGCGGTGAACACTGAAGCTTTCTTT | CASRPAVNTEAFF
. | TRBJ1-3 | TRBV5-6 | . | TGTGCCAGCAGCTTGGCCAGGACAGCCTACTCTGGAAACACCATATATTTT | CASSLARTAYSGNTIYF
. | TRBJ1-2 | TRBV7-4 | . | TGTGCCAGCAGGACTGGACATCCCGCGTACGGCTACACCTTC | CASRTGHPAYGYTF
TRBD2 | TRBJ2-1 | TRBV29-1 | . | TGCAGCGTTGAAGAGGTCTACGGCGGGAGCTCCTACAATGAGCAGTTCTTC | CSVEEVYGGSSYNEQFF
TRBD2 | TRBJ2-1 | TRBV19 | . | TGTGCCAGTAGCGAAGGGACTAGGTACAATGAGCAGTTCTTC | CASSEGTRYNEQFF
TRBD2 | TRBJ2-7 | TRBV6-1 | . | TGTGCCGGCACCCCTTCTAGCGGGAGCTTAGACGAGCAGTACTTC | CAGTPSSGSLDEQYF
. | TRBJ1-1 | TRBV4-3 | once | TGCGCCAGCAGCCAAGGTGGGACGAGGACTGAAGCTTTCTTT | CASSQGGTRTEAFF
. | TRBJ2-1 | TRBV7-2 | . | TGTGCCAGCAGCGGAGACGGTTACAATGAGCAGTTCTTC | CASSGDGYNEQFF
. | TRBJ2-4 | TRBV4-1 | medium-sized | TGCGCCAGCAGCCAAGACTTGGCAGCCCGGGGATCCATTCAGTACTTC | CASSQDLAARGSIQYF
. | TRBJ2-5 | TRBV5-4 | . | TGTGCCAGCAGCTTGGATCGGCAGCAAGAGACCCAGTACTTC | CASSLDRQQETQYF
TRBD2 | TRBJ2-3 | TRBV2 | . | TGTGCCAGCAAGGGCAGCCTTAGGACTAGCGGGATTTCAGATACGCAGTATTTT | CASKGSLRTSGISDTQYF
. | TRBJ2-7 | TRBV27 | medium-sized | TGTGCCAGCAGTTTATGGGGCGGGGAGCAGTACTTC | CASSLWGGEQYF
TRBD2 | TRBJ2-7 | TRBV12-5 | . | TGTGCTAGCCGGCAGCGGGAACTCTCCTACGAGCAGTACTTC | CASRQRELSYEQYF
. | TRBJ1-3 | TRBV29-1 | . | TGCAGCGTTGAGGGAGGGGGAAACACCATATATTTT | CSVEGGGNTIYF
. | TRBJ1-1 | TRBV2 | . | TGTGCCAGCAGGGGGGCCAGGGGTTTGACCATGAACACTGAAGCTTTCTTT | CASRGARGLTMNTEAFF
. | TRBJ2-7 | TRBV25-1 | . | TGTGCCAGCAGTGAATCAGGGAGCTCCTACGAGCAGTACTTC | CASSESGSSYEQYF
. | TRBJ2-3 | TRBV11-2 | . | TGTGCCAGCAGCCCCACGGGGTTAACAGATACGCAGTATTTT | CASSPTGLTDTQYF
. | TRBJ1-5 | TRBV19 | few | TGTGCCAGTAGTATGCGACAGGCCGAACGGCAGCATTTT | CASSMRQAERQHF
. | TRBJ1-2 | TRBV10-3 | few | TGTGCCATCGGGAGGGGGGACTATGGCCCCACCTTC | CAIGRGDYGPTF
. | TRBJ2-7 | TRBV13 | . | TGTGCCAGCAGACAGCGAGGAGCTTCAAGCTCCTACGAGCAGTACTTC | CASRQRGASSSYEQYF
. | TRBJ2-1 | TRBV11-2 | . | TGTGCCAGCAGCTCGGAGGGCCCTAATGAGCAGTTCTTC | CASSSEGPNEQFF
TRBD1 | TRBJ2-7 | TRBV7-2 | . | TGTGCCAGCAGCCCAGGACAGGGAGTTTGGGAAGAGCAGTACTTC | CASSPGQGVWEEQYF
TRBD1 | TRBJ2-1 | TRBV10-2 | . | TGCGCCAGCAGCGGGACAGCCTCTTACAATGAGCAGTTCTTC | CASSGTASYNEQFF
. | TRBJ1-5 | TRBV19 | . | TGTGCCAGTAGTAGGGGCGGAGGAACTGGTCAGCCCCAGCATTTT | CASSRGGGTGQPQHF
TRBD1 | TRBJ2-5 | TRBV5-1 | . | TGCGCCAGCAGCCGCCAGGGGGCGGAAGAGACCCAGTACTTC | CASSRQGAEETQYF
TRBD1 | TRBJ1-1 | TRBV5-5 | . | TGTGCCAGCAGCTCTCAGACAGGGGCGAACACTGAAGCTTTCTTT | CASSSQTGANTEAFF
. | TRBJ2-2 | TRBV14 | . | TGTGCCAGCAGCCAAGAAATAGGGATGGGGGAGCTGTTTTTT | CASSQEIGMGELFF
. | TRBJ2-7 | TRBV2 | . | TGTGCCAGCATTCCGGTGTTGAGCTCCTACGAGCAGTACTTC | CASIPVLSSYEQYF
TRBD1 | TRBJ1-5 | TRBV6-1 | . | TGTGCCAGCAGTGAGACAGGGTGGGCTACTAGCAATCAGCCCCAGCATTTT | CASSETGWATSNQPQHF
. | TRBJ2-2 | TRBV5-6 | . | TGTGCCAGCAGCTTGGGAGAGTATACCGGGGAGCTGTTTTTT | CASSLGEYTGELFF
. | TRBJ1-1 | TRBV5-4 | . | TGTGCCAGCAGCTTGAACCCCACCAGGGAGACAGCGAACACTGAAGCTTTCTTT | CASSLNPTRETANTEAFF